These T cell receptor beta chains were read from a single sample in a study of shared clonotypes between healthy human individuals. TCRdb keeps only in-frame clones here, not all; method: immunoSEQ multiplex PCR. The sample comprises around 1.5 million clones, under 99% of which are singletons, and roughly 0.4% rests with the top ten. Sequencing was carried out using naive CD4+ T cells sorted from blood. The source is a man aged 25 to 40 in good health. Each CDR3 is given with its conserved first and last residue. Each record gives: CDR3 length, D gene, V gene, clone size, J gene, CDR3 protein, CDR3 DNA. A D gene is named only where the DNA matches it firmly. Expanded clones get a size class; other rows say once, few or many, or leave the size out.

cdr3_length: 16; d_call: -; v_call: TRBV11-2; clone_size: -; j_call: TRBJ2-3; cdr3_aa: CASSPGQSLRGDTQYF; cdr3_nt: TGTGCCAGCAGCCCCGGACAGTCGCTGAGGGGAGATACGCAGTATTTT
cdr3_length: 15; d_call: -; v_call: TRBV7-1; clone_size: -; j_call: TRBJ2-3; cdr3_aa: CASSLEVSRPDTQYF; cdr3_nt: TGTGCCAGCAGCTTAGAGGTTTCGCGGCCAGATACGCAGTATTTT
cdr3_length: 14; d_call: TRBD1; v_call: TRBV15; clone_size: -; j_call: TRBJ1-5; cdr3_aa: CATSRERGLQPQHF; cdr3_nt: TGTGCCACCAGCAGAGAGAGGGGGCTTCAGCCCCAGCATTTT
cdr3_length: 11; d_call: -; v_call: TRBV9; clone_size: -; j_call: TRBJ2-1; cdr3_aa: CASSVDNEQFF; cdr3_nt: TGTGCCAGCAGCGTAGACAATGAGCAGTTCTTC
cdr3_length: 14; d_call: TRBD2; v_call: TRBV10-3; clone_size: -; j_call: TRBJ2-1; cdr3_aa: CATGTSGTYNEQFF; cdr3_nt: TGTGCCACTGGGACTAGCGGCACCTACAATGAGCAGTTCTTC
cdr3_length: 11; d_call: -; v_call: TRBV28; clone_size: -; j_call: TRBJ2-7; cdr3_aa: CASSPAVGQYF; cdr3_nt: TGTGCCAGCAGTCCCGCGGTGGGGCAGTACTTC
cdr3_length: 15; d_call: TRBD1; v_call: TRBV6-5; clone_size: -; j_call: TRBJ2-7; cdr3_aa: CASSNPGQGNYEQYF; cdr3_nt: TGTGCCAGCAGCAACCCGGGACAGGGCAACTACGAGCAGTACTTC
cdr3_length: 15; d_call: TRBD1; v_call: TRBV7-2; clone_size: -; j_call: TRBJ1-5; cdr3_aa: CASSLVGQGNQPQHF; cdr3_nt: TGTGCCAGCAGCTTAGTAGGACAGGGTAATCAGCCCCAGCATTTT
cdr3_length: 20; d_call: TRBD2; v_call: TRBV18; clone_size: -; j_call: TRBJ2-5; cdr3_aa: CASSPPSSRGSSGVQETQYF; cdr3_nt: TGTGCCAGCTCACCACCGTCCTCCCGCGGGTCTAGCGGGGTTCAAGAGACCCAGTACTTC
cdr3_length: 13; d_call: -; v_call: TRBV5-1; clone_size: -; j_call: TRBJ2-1; cdr3_aa: CASSHGRYNEQFF; cdr3_nt: TGCGCCAGCAGCCACGGACGATACAATGAGCAGTTCTTC
cdr3_length: 12; d_call: -; v_call: TRBV30; clone_size: -; j_call: TRBJ2-2; cdr3_aa: CAWRANTGELFF; cdr3_nt: TGTGCCTGGAGGGCGAACACCGGGGAGCTGTTTTTT
cdr3_length: 17; d_call: TRBD2; v_call: TRBV2; clone_size: -; j_call: TRBJ2-1; cdr3_aa: CASSRLLIAGEDNEQFF; cdr3_nt: TGTGCCAGCAGTCGTCTCCTAATTGCGGGAGAAGACAATGAGCAGTTCTTC
cdr3_length: 13; d_call: -; v_call: TRBV28; clone_size: -; j_call: TRBJ1-2; cdr3_aa: CASSVWTDYGYTF; cdr3_nt: TGTGCCAGCAGTGTCTGGACAGACTATGGCTACACCTTC
cdr3_length: 12; d_call: -; v_call: TRBV2; clone_size: -; j_call: TRBJ2-4; cdr3_aa: CASSVEGNIQYF; cdr3_nt: TGTGCCAGCAGTGTTGAGGGAAACATTCAGTACTTC
cdr3_length: 16; d_call: TRBD2; v_call: TRBV4-2; clone_size: -; j_call: TRBJ2-1; cdr3_aa: CASARRGDSSYNEQFF; cdr3_nt: TGTGCCAGCGCCCGTCGGGGGGATAGCTCCTACAATGAGCAGTTCTTC
cdr3_length: 14; d_call: TRBD2; v_call: TRBV5-1; clone_size: -; j_call: TRBJ2-3; cdr3_aa: CASSLIAGADTQYF; cdr3_nt: TGCGCCAGCAGCTTGATAGCGGGAGCAGATACGCAGTATTTT
cdr3_length: 12; d_call: -; v_call: TRBV15; clone_size: -; j_call: TRBJ2-1; cdr3_aa: CATSPGTSPKFF; cdr3_nt: TGTGCCACCAGCCCGGGGACCTCCCCGAAGTTCTTC
cdr3_length: 14; d_call: TRBD2; v_call: TRBV5-1; clone_size: -; j_call: TRBJ2-3; cdr3_aa: CASSRTSGGSAQYF; cdr3_nt: TGCGCCAGCAGCCGGACTAGCGGGGGGTCCGCGCAGTATTTT
cdr3_length: 15; d_call: TRBD2; v_call: TRBV28; clone_size: -; j_call: TRBJ2-1; cdr3_aa: CASSPGLAKGDEQFF; cdr3_nt: TGTGCCAGCAGTCCAGGACTAGCGAAAGGGGATGAGCAGTTCTTC
cdr3_length: 11; d_call: -; v_call: TRBV5-1; clone_size: once; j_call: TRBJ2-7; cdr3_aa: CASSSEVLQYF; cdr3_nt: TGCGCCAGCAGCTCAGAAGTGTTGCAGTACTTC
cdr3_length: 11; d_call: TRBD1; v_call: TRBV29-1; clone_size: -; j_call: TRBJ2-7; cdr3_aa: CSVNRGFEQYF; cdr3_nt: TGCAGCGTTAACAGGGGGTTCGAGCAGTACTTC
cdr3_length: 15; d_call: TRBD1; v_call: TRBV6-1; clone_size: -; j_call: TRBJ2-1; cdr3_aa: CASSGTGFPYNEQFF; cdr3_nt: TGTGCCAGCAGTGGGACAGGGTTTCCCTACAATGAGCAGTTCTTC
cdr3_length: 14; d_call: -; v_call: TRBV7-8; clone_size: -; j_call: TRBJ2-2; cdr3_aa: CASSLPTKAGELFF; cdr3_nt: TGTGCCAGCAGCTTGCCTACAAAAGCCGGGGAGCTGTTTTTT
cdr3_length: 15; d_call: -; v_call: TRBV9; clone_size: -; j_call: TRBJ1-2; cdr3_aa: CASSVVPGPNYGYTF; cdr3_nt: TGTGCCAGCAGCGTAGTTCCGGGGCCGAATTATGGCTACACCTTC
cdr3_length: 13; d_call: -; v_call: TRBV5-1; clone_size: -; j_call: TRBJ2-1; cdr3_aa: CASTRDGLGEQFF; cdr3_nt: TGCGCCAGCACGCGCGACGGGTTAGGTGAGCAGTTCTTC
cdr3_length: 16; d_call: TRBD2; v_call: TRBV19; clone_size: -; j_call: TRBJ2-7; cdr3_aa: CASSIRAALAGYEQYF; cdr3_nt: TGTGCCAGTAGTATCAGGGCGGCACTAGCGGGTTACGAGCAGTACTTC
cdr3_length: 15; d_call: -; v_call: TRBV11-2; clone_size: -; j_call: TRBJ2-5; cdr3_aa: CASSKRFGFVETQYF; cdr3_nt: TGTGCCAGCAGCAAACGATTTGGATTTGTAGAGACCCAGTACTTC
cdr3_length: 14; d_call: -; v_call: TRBV6-5; clone_size: -; j_call: TRBJ1-2; cdr3_aa: CASSYRGGNYGYTF; cdr3_nt: TGTGCCAGCAGTTACCGGGGGGGCAACTATGGCTACACCTTC
cdr3_length: 13; d_call: -; v_call: TRBV5-1; clone_size: -; j_call: TRBJ2-5; cdr3_aa: CASSFTPGETQYF; cdr3_nt: TGCGCCAGCAGCTTTACCCCGGGGGAGACCCAGTACTTC
cdr3_length: 14; d_call: -; v_call: TRBV30; clone_size: -; j_call: TRBJ2-7; cdr3_aa: CAWSIRASSYEQYF; cdr3_nt: TGTGCCTGGAGCATCAGGGCTAGCTCCTACGAGCAGTACTTC
cdr3_length: 13; d_call: -; v_call: TRBV7-2; clone_size: -; j_call: TRBJ2-5; cdr3_aa: CASSLQRKETQYF; cdr3_nt: TGTGCCAGCAGCTTACAGCGGAAAGAGACCCAGTACTTC
cdr3_length: 15; d_call: TRBD1; v_call: TRBV6-5; clone_size: -; j_call: TRBJ2-7; cdr3_aa: CASRQNGDRPIEQYF; cdr3_nt: TGTGCCAGCAGACAAAACGGGGACAGGCCCATCGAGCAGTACTTC
cdr3_length: 16; d_call: TRBD2; v_call: TRBV29-1; clone_size: -; j_call: TRBJ2-6; cdr3_aa: CSVGGPAGVGANVLTF; cdr3_nt: TGCAGCGTTGGGGGACCGGCGGGGGTCGGGGCCAACGTCCTGACTTTC
cdr3_length: 11; d_call: -; v_call: TRBV28; clone_size: -; j_call: TRBJ2-7; cdr3_aa: CASRNYYEQYF; cdr3_nt: TGTGCCAGCAGAAACTACTACGAGCAGTACTTC
cdr3_length: 12; d_call: TRBD1; v_call: TRBV6-1; clone_size: once; j_call: TRBJ2-4; cdr3_aa: CASSLQGYIQYF; cdr3_nt: TGTGCCAGCAGTCTACAGGGGTACATTCAGTACTTC
cdr3_length: 17; d_call: -; v_call: TRBV9; clone_size: -; j_call: TRBJ2-2; cdr3_aa: CASSPQALVSDTGELFF; cdr3_nt: TGTGCCAGCAGCCCCCAAGCTTTGGTTTCGGACACCGGGGAGCTGTTTTTT
cdr3_length: 11; d_call: -; v_call: TRBV30; clone_size: -; j_call: TRBJ2-7; cdr3_aa: CAWRKGTEQYF; cdr3_nt: TGTGCCTGGAGGAAGGGGACCGAGCAGTACTTC
cdr3_length: 16; d_call: TRBD2; v_call: TRBV7-7; clone_size: once; j_call: TRBJ2-1; cdr3_aa: CASSLGAGVMYNEQFF; cdr3_nt: TGTGCTAGCAGCTTAGGGGCGGGGGTGATGTACAATGAGCAGTTCTTC